This T cell receptor beta chain was sequenced during a study of shared clonotypes between healthy human individuals. Across the whole study: Serving as donors were two women and three men, whose ages spanned 18 to 49.

The naive CD8 fraction comprised CD45RO-negative cells positively selected for CCR7 and excluded terminally differentiated effector memory CD45RA+ cells. The authors' processing: ImmunoSEQ yielded junction-only sequences lacking quality scores, so filtering differed. Clones were read by immunoSEQ multiplex PCR, and TCRdb kept only the in-frame ones, dropping some. That table is the source of V, J and clone size, and D and trimming were worked out from the DNA. The table includes 800,000 or so clones, about 96% detected once. Comment on this clone: Its antigen is as yet unknown. The same CDR3 arises from other DNA sequences in this sample as well.

Germline assignment: CDR1 SGDLS and CDR2 YYNGEE. Losses at the gene ends were 2 bases for V and 0 bases for J; bases not matched to a gene: 4. The CDR3 extends over 15 amino acids. Whole-study findings and limits: Naive CD4 clonotypes were shared across a handful of donors at roughly 5%.

V usage is TRBV9 and J usage is TRBJ2-7, with 8 bases matching TRBD1. The sequence was collected from a man aged 25 to 40 in good health. Sequences were obtained from naive CD8+ T cells sorted from blood. CDR3 residues: CASSVGQGASYEQYF. DNA for the CDR3: TGTGCCAGCAGCGTTGGACAGGGAGCCTCCTACGAGCAGTACTTC.